The next 14 T cell receptor beta chains were all read from a single sample in a study of cytomegalovirus exposure and HLA in healthy donors. PCR involved 60 Vbeta and 13 Jbeta primers. TCRdb's table, derived via immunoSEQ multiplex PCR, lists solely in-frame clones and lacks some. The repertoire holds approximately 190,000 clones, approximately 87% seen once, with 1% to 1.5% in the top ten. Source material: PBMCs. These receptors all come from a man under 40 in good health and CMV-seronegative.

The chain joins TRBV29-1 to TRBJ1-1; D perhaps matches TRBD1 (6 bases). Per the germline V gene, CDR1 is SQVTM and CDR2 is ANQGSEA. This CDR3 has 11 amino acids. The V end was cut by 7 bases, the J end by 1 base, with 7 bases between. The DNA for the CDR3 is TGCAGCGGACAGGAGAACACTGAAGCTTTCTTT. As protein: CSGQENTEAFF.

This sequence joins TRBV28 and TRBJ2-1, with D perhaps TRBD1 (6 bases). Germline assignment: CDR1 MDHEN and CDR2 SYDVKM. This CDR3 contains 15 residues. Between the trimmed V and J ends, which lost 6 bases and 1 base, there was a span of 13 bases. CDR3 sequence: CASSSVTGSYNEQFF. CDR3 nucleotide sequence: TGTGCCAGCAGCTCCGTGACAGGATCCTACAATGAGCAGTTCTTC.

J is TRBJ2-7 and V is TRBV11-1; the D is unclear. V was pared by 5 bases and J by 1 base, with 6 bases between. This CDR3 has 12 residues. Per the germline V gene, CDR1 is SGHAT and CDR2 is FQDESV (reference sequence). This chain's CDR3 is CASSAGSYEQYF. CDR3 nucleotides: TGTGCCAGCAGCGCCGGGTCCTACGAGCAGTACTTC.

The V and J genes are TRBV9 and TRBJ1-3; 7 positions agree with TRBD1. CDR1 and CDR2 (germline): SGDLS, YYNGEE. V was clipped by 0 bases and J by 2 bases; unmatched bases: 8. The CDR3 is 17 amino acids. The CDR3 loop is CASSVEGGWGPGNTIYF. In DNA, the CDR3 is TGTGCCAGCAGCGTAGAAGGGGGCTGGGGTCCTGGAAACACCATATATTTT.

This clone was seen a handful of times. The chain carries TRBV6-4 and TRBJ2-3, with D hard to call. V was pared by 0 bases and J by 0 bases, with 10 bases between. The CDR3 spans 16 residues. The germline CDR1 and CDR2 sequences are MRHNA and SNTAGT. The CDR3 nucleotides are TGTGCCAGCAGTGACTCGATGTCAGGTAGCACAGATACGCAGTATTTT. Amino acid sequence: CASSDSMSGSTDTQYF.

The V and J genes are TRBV28 and TRBJ2-7, with TRBD2 matching 9 bases. V was pared by 1 base and J by 5 bases, with 3 bases of the junction left unmatched. The CDR3 runs 14 residues. CDR1 is MDHEN and CDR2 is SYDVKM in the germline V gene. The chain's CDR3 is CASSLLREGDEQYF. Written as DNA, the CDR3 is TGTGCCAGCAGTTTATTGCGGGAGGGCGACGAGCAGTACTTC.

This sequence joins TRBV28 and TRBJ2-1; D ambiguous. CDR3 length: 13 residues. V dropped 6 bases and J dropped 5 bases, with 11 bases sitting between them. The germline CDR1 and CDR2 sequences are MDHEN and SYDVKM. The CDR3 coding sequence is TGTGCCAGCAGGGTAGTGCTAAACAATGAGCAGTTCTTC. The encoded protein is CASRVVLNNEQFF.

The chain couples TRBV7-6 to TRBJ2-2; D not resolved. The V end was cut by 6 bases, the J end by 0 bases, with 8 bases between. Germline V gives CDR1 SGHVS, CDR2 FNYEAQ. The CDR3 is made up of 14 amino acids. The CDR3 here is CASRQSANTGELFF. The CDR3 coding sequence is TGTGCCAGCAGACAGTCAGCGAACACCGGGGAGCTGTTTTTT.

The V and J genes are TRBV6-5 and TRBJ2-3; 10 bases line up with TRBD2. V dropped 6 bases and J dropped 6; count of bases not matched to a gene: 6. CDR1 is MNHEY and CDR2 is SVGAGI in the germline V gene. The CDR3 runs to 14 residues. CDR3 residues: CASRVAGGDDTQYF. CDR3 DNA sequence: TGTGCCAGCAGAGTAGCGGGGGGAGACGATACGCAGTATTTT.

This rearrangement joins TRBV25-1 to TRBJ1-6; D remains ambiguous. Germline CDR1 and CDR2: MGHDK and SYGVNS. V dropped 3 bases and J dropped 11 bases, with 8 bases sitting between them. The length of the CDR3 is 12 residues. CDR3 residues: CASSESSPPLHF. The CDR3 DNA is TGTGCCAGCAGTGAGTCATCCCCACCCCTCCACTTT.

The V and J genes are TRBV29-1 and TRBJ2-7, with 8 bases fitting TRBD1. This CDR3 has 14 amino acids. The V and J ends lost 4 bases and 5 bases, in that order; junction bases with no gene match: 10. From germline, CDR1 is SQVTM and CDR2 ANQGSEA. This CDR3 reads CSVAQGARWDEQYF. The CDR3 nucleotides read TGCAGCGTTGCCCAGGGGGCCCGGTGGGACGAGCAGTACTTC.

This chain joins TRBV6-1 and TRBJ1-1, with 9 bases that match TRBD1. The length of the CDR3 is 14 residues. V lost 5 bases and J lost 6; bases outside the gene matches: 7. The germline V gene encodes CDR1 MNHNS and CDR2 SASEGT. The CDR3 DNA follows: TGTGCCAGCAGTAGCGGACAGGGGAGTGCTGAAGCTTTCTTT. Translated, it gives CASSSGQGSAEAFF.

The J gene is TRBJ1-2, the V gene TRBV18, with 7 bases that match TRBD1. This CDR3 comprises 14 residues. Germline V gives CDR1 KGHSH, CDR2 LQKENI. V lost 3 bases to trimming and J lost 7 bases; unmatched junction nucleotides: 8. CDR3 in DNA: TGTGCCAGCTCACCCCGACAGGGTCTGGCTGGCTACACCTTC. This translates into CASSPRQGLAGYTF.

This rearrangement joins TRBV7-6 to TRBJ2-2, with 7 nucleotides matching TRBD2. With 1 base clipped from V and 1 base from J, the junction kept 6 bases outside the gene matches. Germline values: CDR1 SGHVS, CDR2 FNYEAQ. CDR3 size: 17 residues. The CDR3 reads CASSLEPTGGNTGELFF. CDR3 nucleotides: TGTGCCAGCAGCTTAGAACCCACGGGGGGGAACACCGGGGAGCTGTTTTTT.